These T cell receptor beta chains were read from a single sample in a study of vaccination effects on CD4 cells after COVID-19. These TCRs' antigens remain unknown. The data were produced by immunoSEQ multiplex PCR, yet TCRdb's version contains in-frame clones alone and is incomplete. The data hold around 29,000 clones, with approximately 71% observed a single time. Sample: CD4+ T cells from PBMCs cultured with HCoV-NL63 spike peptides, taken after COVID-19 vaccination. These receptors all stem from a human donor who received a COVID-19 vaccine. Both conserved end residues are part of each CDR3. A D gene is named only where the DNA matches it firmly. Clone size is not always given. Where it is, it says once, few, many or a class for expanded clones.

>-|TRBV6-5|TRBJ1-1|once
TGTGCCAGCACCTCGGGGCAGGCGAACACTGAAGCTTTCTTT
CASTSGQANTEAFF
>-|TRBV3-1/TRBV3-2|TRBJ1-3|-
TGTGCCAGCAGCCAAGATCTGAACGGAAACACCATATATTTT
CASSQDLNGNTIYF
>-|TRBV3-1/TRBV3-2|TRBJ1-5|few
TGTGCCAGCAGCCAAGACAGAAATCAGCCCCAGCATTTT
CASSQDRNQPQHF
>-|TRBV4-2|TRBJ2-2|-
TGTGCCAGCAGCCAAGATAGGCCGCCGATGAACACCGGGGAGCTGTTTTTT
CASSQDRPPMNTGELFF
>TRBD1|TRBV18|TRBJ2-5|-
TGTGCCAGCTCCCCCGGGACAGGGCTCCAAGAGACCCAGTACTTC
CASSPGTGLQETQYF
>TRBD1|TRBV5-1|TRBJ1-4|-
TGCGCCAGCAGCCCAACAGGGGTCAATCCTGAAAAACTGTTTTTT
CASSPTGVNPEKLFF
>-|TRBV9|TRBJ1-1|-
TGTGCCAGCAGCGTGGGGCAGACGAACACTGAAGCTTTCTTT
CASSVGQTNTEAFF
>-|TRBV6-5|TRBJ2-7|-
TGTGCCAGCAGTTACAACCCGGGACGTTCCTACGAGCAGTACTTC
CASSYNPGRSYEQYF
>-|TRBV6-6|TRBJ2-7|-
TGTGCCAGCAGTACGACAGGCTACGAGCAGTACTTC
CASSTTGYEQYF
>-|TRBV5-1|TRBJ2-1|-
TGCGCCAGCAGCGGACTAGGGGGGGGCGGCGGTTCCTACAATGAGCAGTTCTTC
CASSGLGGGGGSYNEQFF